The rows below give T cell receptor beta chains drawn from one sample of a study of PD-1 blockade in classical Hodgkin lymphoma. Here immunoSEQ multiplex PCR was the method, and the copy in TCRdb shows in-frame clones only, minus some. The sample holds 25,000 or so clones; about 80% are singletons and the top ten take less than 2.5%. Specimen: CD4+ T cells from blood, collected at baseline. The receptor source for this set is a human donor with classical Hodgkin lymphoma. Each CDR3 is given with its conserved first and last residue. D genes are given only for firm matches. Size is stated for part of the rows, as once, few or many counts, or as a class when the clone is expanded.

j_call,clone_size,v_call,d_call,cdr3_length,cdr3_aa,cdr3_nt
TRBJ1-5,.,TRBV6-6,.,14,CASNRGVPNQPQHF,TGTGCCAGTAATCGAGGGGTCCCAAATCAGCCCCAGCATTTT
TRBJ2-2,.,TRBV5-1,TRBD2,17,CASSLRGGRFDTGELFF,TGCGCCAGCAGCTTGCGGGGGGGACGATTCGACACCGGGGAGCTGTTTTTT
TRBJ2-3,.,TRBV9,.,13,CASSVKGADTQYF,TGTGCCAGCAGCGTAAAGGGGGCAGATACGCAGTATTTT
TRBJ1-3,few,TRBV5-1,.,15,CASSLGSPSGNTIYF,TGCGCCAGCAGCTTGGGCAGCCCCTCTGGAAACACCATATATTTT
TRBJ1-6,.,TRBV7-9,.,14,CASSRDSINSPLHF,TGTGCCAGCAGCCGGGATTCCATTAATTCACCCCTCCACTTT
TRBJ1-5,.,TRBV19,.,15,CASSLPSGFNQPQHF,TGTGCCAGTAGTCTTCCTTCGGGGTTCAATCAGCCCCAGCATTTT
TRBJ2-2,.,TRBV11-3,.,13,CASSLVTTGELFF,TGTGCCAGCAGCTTAGTAACAACCGGGGAGCTGTTTTTT
TRBJ2-7,.,TRBV9,TRBD2,15,CASSVGLADTYEQYF,TGTGCCAGCAGTGTTGGGCTAGCGGACACCTACGAGCAGTACTTC
TRBJ1-2,once,TRBV6-7,.,15,CASSRGRSPHYGYTF,TGTGCCAGCAGCCGGGGGCGTTCCCCTCACTATGGCTACACCTTC
TRBJ2-1,.,TRBV5-1,TRBD1,13,CASRTGNNNEQFF,TGCGCCAGTAGGACAGGAAATAACAATGAGCAGTTCTTC
TRBJ2-1,.,TRBV5-1,TRBD1,15,CASSLGGQGFNEQFF,TGCGCCAGCAGCTTGGGGGGACAGGGATTCAATGAGCAGTTCTTC
TRBJ2-6,once,TRBV10-3,.,17,CAISRTETSSGANVLTF,TGTGCCATCAGCAGGACAGAAACCAGCTCTGGGGCCAACGTCCTGACTTTC
TRBJ2-5,few,TRBV14,.,14,CASSRFQGQETQYF,TGTGCCAGCAGCCGATTCCAGGGACAAGAGACCCAGTACTTC
TRBJ1-2,few,TRBV6-5,.,14,CASSTGIPNYGYTF,TGTGCCAGCAGTACAGGGATCCCCAACTATGGCTACACCTTC
TRBJ2-1,.,TRBV7-9,TRBD2,16,CASSFGLAGSYNEQFF,TGTGCCAGCAGCTTCGGACTAGCGGGGTCCTACAATGAGCAGTTCTTC
TRBJ1-2,.,TRBV28,TRBD1,14,CASRTEQGNYGYTF,TGTGCCAGCCGGACCGAACAGGGGAACTATGGCTACACCTTC
TRBJ2-2,.,TRBV4-1,.,14,CASSLQDETGELFF,TGCGCCAGCAGCCTCCAGGATGAGACCGGGGAGCTGTTTTTT
TRBJ2-1,.,TRBV19,TRBD1,17,CASSNKPTGGAYNEQFF,TGTGCCAGTAGTAACAAACCGACAGGGGGCGCTTACAATGAGCAGTTCTTC
TRBJ1-1,.,TRBV7-6,.,14,CASSQQGGDTEAFF,TGTGCCAGCAGTCAGCAGGGAGGGGACACTGAAGCTTTCTTT
TRBJ2-2,.,TRBV19,.,16,CASSIAQRRDTGELFF,TGTGCCAGTAGTATAGCTCAGCGCAGGGACACCGGGGAGCTGTTTTTT
TRBJ2-1,.,TRBV5-4,.,14,CASRRGGAGNEQFF,TGTGCCAGCAGAAGAGGGGGGGCCGGCAATGAGCAGTTCTTC
TRBJ1-3,.,TRBV7-9,.,16,CASSLGSFGGGNTIYF,TGTGCCAGCAGCTTGGGCAGCTTCGGCGGTGGAAACACCATATATTTT
TRBJ1-2,.,TRBV5-6,.,16,CASSWGRPPLNYGYTF,TGTGCCAGCAGCTGGGGACGCCCACCCCTAAACTATGGCTACACCTTC
TRBJ2-6,.,TRBV11-3,TRBD1,17,CASSLGTGGTGANVLTF,TGTGCCAGCAGCTTAGGGACAGGGGGAACTGGGGCCAACGTCCTGACTTTC
TRBJ2-7,.,TRBV7-2,TRBD1,15,CASSQFGTGLYEQYF,TGTGCCAGCAGTCAATTTGGGACAGGCCTGTACGAGCAGTACTTC
TRBJ1-6,.,TRBV6-1,.,15,CASSEPWEDYSPLHF,TGTGCCAGCAGTGAACCCTGGGAGGACTATTCACCCCTCCACTTT
TRBJ2-6,.,TRBV19,.,15,CASSDRGSGANVLTF,TGTGCCAGTAGTGATAGAGGCTCTGGGGCCAACGTCCTGACTTTC
TRBJ1-5,.,TRBV27,.,15,CASSLGQGMFQPQHF,TGTGCCAGCAGCTTGGGGCAGGGAATGTTTCAGCCCCAGCATTTT
TRBJ2-7,.,TRBV7-8,TRBD2,16,CASSLNPGTSGYEQYF,TGTGCCAGCAGCCTTAACCCCGGGACTAGCGGCTACGAGCAGTACTTC
TRBJ2-1,.,TRBV7-2,.,14,CASSLGRSAHEQFF,TGTGCCAGCAGCTTAGGTCGGTCTGCCCATGAGCAGTTCTTC
TRBJ1-5,.,TRBV6-5,.,13,CASSRRSNQPQHF,TGTGCCAGCAGCCGAAGGAGCAATCAGCCCCAGCATTTT
TRBJ2-7,.,TRBV7-2,.,14,CASSLEVGTYEQYF,TGTGCCAGCAGCTTAGAGGTGGGAACCTACGAGCAGTACTTC
TRBJ1-2,.,TRBV4-3,.,15,CASSQEGAALYGYTF,TGCGCCAGCAGCCAAGAAGGGGCGGCTCTCTATGGCTACACCTTC
TRBJ2-7,.,TRBV5-8,.,13,CASSLRTAYEQYF,TGTGCCAGCAGCTTGAGGACAGCCTACGAGCAGTACTTC
TRBJ1-3,.,TRBV19,.,15,CASSRPSAGGNTIYF,TGTGCCAGTAGTAGGCCCTCCGCGGGTGGAAACACCATATATTTT
TRBJ2-1,.,TRBV7-7,TRBD2,16,CASSLAVAGGYNEQFF,TGTGCCAGCAGCTTAGCGGTAGCGGGGGGCTACAATGAGCAGTTCTTC
TRBJ1-4,once,TRBV28,.,15,CASSFGTATNEKLFF,TGTGCCAGCAGTTTTGGGACTGCAACTAATGAAAAACTGTTTTTT
TRBJ1-6,.,TRBV5-4,.,16,CASSLDPHSYNSPLHF,TGTGCCAGCAGCTTGGATCCCCACTCCTATAATTCACCCCTCCACTTT
TRBJ1-3,.,TRBV29-1,.,14,CSVRDVNSGNTIYF,TGCAGCGTCCGAGACGTCAACTCTGGAAACACCATATATTTT
TRBJ1-2,.,TRBV7-2,.,17,CASSPPGGAGANYGYTF,TGTGCCAGCAGCCCTCCGGGGGGAGCAGGAGCTAACTATGGCTACACCTTC
TRBJ1-5,.,TRBV28,.,13,CASSFDSNQPQHF,TGTGCCAGCAGTTTCGACAGTAATCAGCCCCAGCATTTT
TRBJ1-4,.,TRBV27,TRBD1,15,CASSFNQGANEKLFF,TGTGCCAGCAGTTTTAATCAGGGGGCGAATGAAAAACTGTTTTTT
TRBJ2-7,.,TRBV5-1,.,16,CASSSHPGRKTYEQYF,TGCGCCAGCAGCTCACACCCGGGACGGAAAACCTACGAGCAGTACTTC
TRBJ1-4,.,TRBV5-1,.,15,CASSLVGAFDEKLFF,TGCGCCAGCAGCTTGGTCGGGGCTTTCGATGAAAAACTGTTTTTT
TRBJ2-7,.,TRBV18,TRBD2,16,CASSSSGGGSLFKQYF,TGTGCCAGCTCATCTTCCGGCGGGGGGTCTCTATTCAAGCAGTACTTC
TRBJ2-6,.,TRBV28,TRBD1,17,CASNSGGEPRGANVLTF,TGTGCCAGCAATTCAGGGGGTGAACCCAGGGGGGCCAACGTCCTGACTTTC
TRBJ2-1,.,TRBV9,TRBD2,14,CASSLAGGYNEQFF,TGTGCCAGCAGTCTAGCGGGGGGCTACAATGAGCAGTTCTTC
TRBJ1-1,.,TRBV11-2,.,19,CASSLVSPRRLPMNTEAFF,TGTGCCAGCAGCTTAGTGTCGCCCAGGAGATTACCTATGAACACTGAAGCTTTCTTT
TRBJ2-3,.,TRBV27,TRBD1,16,CASSPTGGERGDTQYF,TGTGCCAGCAGCCCGACAGGGGGCGAGAGAGGGGATACGCAGTATTTT